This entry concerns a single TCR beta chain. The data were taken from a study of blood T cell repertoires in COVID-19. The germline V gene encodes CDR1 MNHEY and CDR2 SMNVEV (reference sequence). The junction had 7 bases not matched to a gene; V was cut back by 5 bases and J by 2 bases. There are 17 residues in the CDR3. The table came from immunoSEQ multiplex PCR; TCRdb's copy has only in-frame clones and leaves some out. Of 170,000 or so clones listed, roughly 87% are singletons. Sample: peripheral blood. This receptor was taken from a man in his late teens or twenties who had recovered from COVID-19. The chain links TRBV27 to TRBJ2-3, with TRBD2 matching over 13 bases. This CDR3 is CASSLTSGRAPTDTQYF. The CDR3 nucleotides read TGTGCCAGCAGTCTAACTAGCGGGAGGGCCCCCACAGATACGCAGTATTTT.